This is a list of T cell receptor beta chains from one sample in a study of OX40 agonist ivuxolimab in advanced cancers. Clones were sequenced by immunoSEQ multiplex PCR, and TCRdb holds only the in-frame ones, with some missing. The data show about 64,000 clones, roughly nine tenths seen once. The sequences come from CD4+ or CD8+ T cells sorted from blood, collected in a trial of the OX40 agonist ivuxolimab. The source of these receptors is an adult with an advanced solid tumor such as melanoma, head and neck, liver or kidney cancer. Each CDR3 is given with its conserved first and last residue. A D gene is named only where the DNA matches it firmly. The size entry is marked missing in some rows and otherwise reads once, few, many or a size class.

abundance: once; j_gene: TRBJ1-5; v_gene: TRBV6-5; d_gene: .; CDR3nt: TGTGCCAGCAGTCTCGCGGGGACCGAGGATCAGCCCCAGCATTTT; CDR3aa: CASSLAGTEDQPQHF
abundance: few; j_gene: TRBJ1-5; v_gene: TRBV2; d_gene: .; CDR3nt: TGTGCCAGCAGTGCACACAGGGAGGGGCAGCCCCAGCATTTT; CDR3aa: CASSAHREGQPQHF
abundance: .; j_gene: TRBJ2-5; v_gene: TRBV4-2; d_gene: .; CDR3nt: TGTGCCAGCAGCCAATTGGGGCAAGAGACCCAGTACTTC; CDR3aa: CASSQLGQETQYF
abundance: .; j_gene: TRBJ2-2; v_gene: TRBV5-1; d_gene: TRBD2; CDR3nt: TGCGCCAGCGGCGGGGGGCAGAACACCGGGGAGCTGTTTTTT; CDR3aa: CASGGGQNTGELFF
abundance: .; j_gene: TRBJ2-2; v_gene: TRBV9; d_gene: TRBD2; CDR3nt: TGTGCCAGCAGCGGGGTAGCGGGAGCGGAGACCGGGGAGCTGTTTTTT; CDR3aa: CASSGVAGAETGELFF
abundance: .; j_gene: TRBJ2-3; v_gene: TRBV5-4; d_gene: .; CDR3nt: TGTGCCAGCAGCTTATTTTTCCCCACAGATACGCAGTATTTT; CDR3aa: CASSLFFPTDTQYF
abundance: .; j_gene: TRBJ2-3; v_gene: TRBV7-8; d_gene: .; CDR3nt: TGTGCCAGCAGCTTAGATTTCACAGATACGCAGTATTTT; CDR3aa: CASSLDFTDTQYF
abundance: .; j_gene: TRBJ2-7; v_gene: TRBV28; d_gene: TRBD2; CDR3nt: TGTGCCAGCAGTTGGGCGGGAGGGCCGATCAGCGAGCAGTACTTC; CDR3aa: CASSWAGGPISEQYF
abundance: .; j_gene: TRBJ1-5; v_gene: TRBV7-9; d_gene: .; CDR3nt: TGTGCCAGCAGCTTAGAGGAGGGACAGCCCCAGCATTTT; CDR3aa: CASSLEEGQPQHF
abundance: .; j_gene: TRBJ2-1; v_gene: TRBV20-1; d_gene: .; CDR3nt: TGCACGTGGGGCTCCTACAATGAGCAGTTCTTC; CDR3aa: CTWGSYNEQFF
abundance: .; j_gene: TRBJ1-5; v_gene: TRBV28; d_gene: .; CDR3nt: TGTGCCAGCAGTTTGGACAGCAATCAGCCCCAGCATTTT; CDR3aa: CASSLDSNQPQHF
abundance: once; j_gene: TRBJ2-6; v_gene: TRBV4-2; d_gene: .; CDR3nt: TGTGCCAGCAGCCATGGTCGGGGGTTAGGGGCCAACGTCCTGACTTTC; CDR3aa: CASSHGRGLGANVLTF
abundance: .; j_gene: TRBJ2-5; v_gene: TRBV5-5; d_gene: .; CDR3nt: TGTGCCAGCAGCTTGGTTTTGCCGGAAGAGACCCAGTACTTC; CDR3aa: CASSLVLPEETQYF
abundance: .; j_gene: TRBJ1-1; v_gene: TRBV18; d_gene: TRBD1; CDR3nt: TGTGCCAGCTCACCGGGACAGGGGAACACTGAAGCTTTCTTT; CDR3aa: CASSPGQGNTEAFF
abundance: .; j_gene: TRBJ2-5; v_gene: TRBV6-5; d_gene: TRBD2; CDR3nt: TGTGCCAGCAGTTCCTTAGCGGGAGGGCCAGGAGAGACCCAGTACTTC; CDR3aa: CASSSLAGGPGETQYF
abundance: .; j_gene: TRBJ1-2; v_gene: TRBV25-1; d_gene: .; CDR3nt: TGTGCCAGCAGTGAATTAACTGGGCTTGGCTACACCTTC; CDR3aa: CASSELTGLGYTF
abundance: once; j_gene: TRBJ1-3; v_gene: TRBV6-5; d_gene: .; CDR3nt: TGTGCCAGCAGTTACTCAGGGGACTCTGGAAACACCATATATTTT; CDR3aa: CASSYSGDSGNTIYF
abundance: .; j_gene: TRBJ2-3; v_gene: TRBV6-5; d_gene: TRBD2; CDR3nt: TGTGCCAGCAGTTCTCCGGGACTAGCGGTGGATACGCAGTATTTT; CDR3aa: CASSSPGLAVDTQYF
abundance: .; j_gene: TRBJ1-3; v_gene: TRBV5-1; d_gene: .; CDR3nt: TGCGCCAGCAGCTTCCAGGGCGTCTCTGGAAACACCATATATTTT; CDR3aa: CASSFQGVSGNTIYF
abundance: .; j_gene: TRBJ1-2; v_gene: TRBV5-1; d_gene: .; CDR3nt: TGCGCCAGCAGCTTGTACGCGGATACTAACTATGGCTACACCTTC; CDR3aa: CASSLYADTNYGYTF
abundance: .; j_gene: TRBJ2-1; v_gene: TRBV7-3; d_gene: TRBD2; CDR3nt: TGTGCCAGCAGCTTAAAACTAGCGGAACACAATGAGCAGTTCTTC; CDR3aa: CASSLKLAEHNEQFF
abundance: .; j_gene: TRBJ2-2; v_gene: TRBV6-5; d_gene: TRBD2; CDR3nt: TGTGCCAGCAGTTGGAGCGGGATGGGCACCGGGGAGCTGTTTTTT; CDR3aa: CASSWSGMGTGELFF
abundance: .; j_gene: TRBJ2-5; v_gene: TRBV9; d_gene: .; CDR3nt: TGTGCCAGCAGCCCAGGAGGAAGGGGCCGGGAGACCCAGTACTTC; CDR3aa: CASSPGGRGRETQYF
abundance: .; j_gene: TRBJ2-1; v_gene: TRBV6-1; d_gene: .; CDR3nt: TGTGCCAGCAGTGCTGCAACCTACAATGAGCAGTTCTTC; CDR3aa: CASSAATYNEQFF
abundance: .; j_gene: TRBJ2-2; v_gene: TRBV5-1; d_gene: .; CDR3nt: TGCGCCAGCACGAACGGGGGTAACACCGGGGAGCTGTTTTTT; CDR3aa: CASTNGGNTGELFF
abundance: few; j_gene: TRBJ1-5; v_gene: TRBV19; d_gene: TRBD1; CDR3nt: TGTGCCAGTAGTGTCTCTCGGGGACAGGCCCAGCCCCAGCATTTT; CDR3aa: CASSVSRGQAQPQHF
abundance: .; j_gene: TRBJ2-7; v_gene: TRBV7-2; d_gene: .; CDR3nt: TGTGCCAGCAGCTTAGTGGCCATCTCCTACGAGCAGTACTTC; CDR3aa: CASSLVAISYEQYF
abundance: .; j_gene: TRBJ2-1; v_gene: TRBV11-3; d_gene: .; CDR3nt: TGTGCCAGCAGCTTAGGACCCAACAATGAGCAGTTCTTC; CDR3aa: CASSLGPNNEQFF
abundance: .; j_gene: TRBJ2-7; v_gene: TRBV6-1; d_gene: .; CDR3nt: TGTGCCAGCAGTGCCATGGGGGTAGAGCAGTACTTC; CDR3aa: CASSAMGVEQYF
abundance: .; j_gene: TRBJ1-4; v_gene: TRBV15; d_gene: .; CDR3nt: TGTGCCACCTCGGGACCGGTTGAAAAACTGTTTTTT; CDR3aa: CATSGPVEKLFF